The 16 T cell receptor beta chains presented below share a single source sample, sequenced in a study of Graves' ophthalmopathy and Graves' hyperthyroidism. The authors amplified TCR beta CDR3 regions, and they did so from RNA transcripts for repertoire sequencing. Second-round multiplex PCR followed a first-round RT-PCR using HTBI primers. TCRdb ran MiXCR on the multiplex PCR reads and lists one entry per CDR3 protein. The sample shows around 170,000 distinct CDR3 sequences, roughly 37% of them seen only once. Sequences were obtained from peripheral blood. The receptors were gathered from a woman aged 40 to 49 with Graves' ophthalmopathy.

In its sample, this clonotype was seen a few times. The chain couples TRBV24-1 to TRBJ1-2; D unresolved. Germline V CDR1 and CDR2: KGHDR, SFDVKD. V gave up 5 bases and J gave up 2 bases, with 5 bases separating them. The CDR3 loop spans 12 amino acids. Written as DNA, the CDR3 is TGTGCCACCAGTGCGCTCAACTATGGCTACACCTTC. The encoded protein is CATSALNYGYTF.

This clonotype was seen only a few times. The rearrangement joins TRBV12-3 or TRBV12-4 to TRBJ1-1; 10 nucleotides match TRBD1. The CDR3 has 15 residues. J gave up 7 bases and V 2 bases, and 7 bases lay outside the gene matches. For the CDR3, the DNA is TGTGCCAGCAGTTTATTACGGGACAGGGGTATTGAAGCTTTCTTT. It specifies CASSLLRDRGIEAFF.

This clonotype has a count of ten or more. A much larger clone differs from this one at a single base, so this may be a read error. V usage is TRBV6-5 and J usage is TRBJ2-5; the D gene is possibly TRBD1 (6 bases). Germline-derived CDR1 and CDR2 are MNHEY and SVGAGI. The length of the CDR3 is 13 residues. Here the CDR3 DNA reads TGTGCCAGCAGTTACGGGACACCAGAGGCCCAGTACTTC. Encoded protein: CASSYGTPEAQYF.

V gene TRBV6-1 combines with J gene TRBJ1-4; a possible D gene is TRBD1 (6 bases). The CDR3 spans 16 residues. Deletions cut 6 bases from V and 0 bases from J, with 14 bases between. Per germline, CDR1 MNHNS and CDR2 SASEGT. The CDR3 is CASRSRGDATNEKLFF. As DNA, the CDR3 is TGTGCCAGCAGAAGCAGGGGAGATGCAACTAATGAAAAACTGTTTTTT.

This clonotype has a single count. This chain connects TRBV29-1 to TRBJ2-5; D may be TRBD2 (5 bases). Germline V gene sequence: CDR1 SQVTM, CDR2 ANQGSEA. The V and J ends lost 6 bases and 5 bases respectively, with 19 bases between them. The CDR3 has 14 residues. The CDR3: CSVQPVDLGETQYF. The DNA for the CDR3 is TGCAGCGTCCAACCGGTGGACTTAGGGGAGACCCAGTACTTC.

This clonotype appeared many times. The chain combines TRBV12-3 or TRBV12-4 with TRBJ2-4; D tentatively reads TRBD1 or TRBD2 (5 bases each). Trimming pared 6 bases from V and 2 bases from J, leaving 11 bases between. The CDR3 runs to 14 residues. The CDR3 region is CASRYGTSKNIQYF. CDR3 bases: TGTGCCAGCAGGTACGGGACGTCCAAAAACATTCAGTACTTC.

V gene TRBV27 combines with J gene TRBJ2-2; 8 bases match TRBD2. The CDR3 has 16 amino acids. Germline V lookup: CDR1 MNHEY, CDR2 SMNVEV (reference sequence). Trimming at V came to 2 bases and at J to 3 bases, leaving 5 bases not matched to a gene. For the CDR3, the DNA is TGTGCCAGCAGTTTAACGCCGGGACTAGACACCGGGGAGCTGTTTTTT. Amino acid sequence: CASSLTPGLDTGELFF.

This clonotype was observed many times. The gene calls are TRBV7-3 and TRBJ2-5, with D perhaps matching TRBD1 (6 bases). Germline CDR1 reads SGHTA; CDR2 reads FQGTGA. This CDR3 is 15 amino acids long. V lost 5 bases and J lost 4, with 17 bases in between. For the CDR3, the DNA is TGTGCCAGCAGCGGCGGCCCGGGCAGGGGAGAGACCCAGTACTTC. Encoded protein: CASSGGPGRGETQYF.

V and J are TRBV12-3 or TRBV12-4 and TRBJ1-1; D uncertain. Trimming shortened V by 7 bases and J by 4 bases, and 16 bases separated the two germline ends. This CDR3 is built from 14 residues. The CDR3 DNA follows: TGTGCCAGCATTATGACTAACTGGGGCACTGAAGCTTTCTTT. Protein sequence: CASIMTNWGTEAFF.

The rearrangement joins TRBV6-5 to TRBJ1-3; D not certain. CDR3 length: 17 amino acids. Trimming removed 0 bases from V and 4 bases from J, with 16 bases in between. The germline gives CDR1 MNHEY, CDR2 SVGAGI. CDR3 sequence (DNA): TGTGCCAGCAGTTACTCTCCGGCCCGGGTGGGAGGAAACACCATATATTTT. It specifies CASSYSPARVGGNTIYF.

This chain connects TRBV10-3 to TRBJ1-2; D uncertain. Germline lookup yields CDR1 ENHRY and CDR2 SYGVKD. The CDR3 is made up of 12 amino acids. With 2 bases removed from V and 8 bases from J, the gap between germline ends came to 9 bases. The DNA for the CDR3 is TGTGCCATCAGTGAGCAAAGGTTCGGCTACACCTTC. It is translated as CAISEQRFGYTF.

The chain employs TRBV6-1 and TRBJ2-5; TRBD2 agrees at 7 bases. Germline CDR1 is MNHNS and CDR2 is SASEGT. The CDR3 is 15 residues long. V trimming: 5 bases; J trimming: 3 bases; junction bases outside the gene matches: 9. CDR3 bases: TGTGCCAGCAGTAAGACTAGCCCCAAGGAAGAGACCCAGTACTTC. It codes for CASSKTSPKEETQYF.

This clonotype was recorded many times. The chain combines TRBV10-3 with TRBJ2-2; 8 bases fit TRBD1. The CDR3 consists of 15 residues. Trimming cost V 6 bases and J 3 bases; bases outside gene matches: 6. Germline assignment: CDR1 ENHRY and CDR2 SYGVKD. CDR3 in amino acids: CAISLQQGDTGELFF. CDR3 nucleotide sequence: TGTGCCATCAGCCTCCAACAGGGGGACACCGGGGAGCTGTTTTTT.

This clonotype showed up many times. This sequence joins TRBV5-1 and TRBJ2-5, with 10 bases fitting TRBD1. V gave up 4 bases and J gave up 4 bases; unmatched junction bases: 7. Per the germline V gene, CDR1 is SGHRS and CDR2 is YFSETQ. The CDR3 runs to 15 residues. The CDR3 reads CASSPLGQGVETQYF. For the CDR3, the DNA is TGCGCCAGCAGCCCCCTAGGACAGGGGGTAGAGACCCAGTACTTC.

Ten or more counts support this clonotype. This chain links TRBV19 with TRBJ2-6, with D perhaps TRBD2 (6 bases). The CDR3 extends over 15 amino acids. The germline V gene encodes CDR1 LNHDA and CDR2 SQIVND (reference sequence). V gave up 5 bases and J gave up 0 bases, with 8 bases separating them. CDR3 in amino acids: CASSGTSSGANVLTF. The CDR3 nucleotides are TGTGCCAGTAGTGGGACTTCCTCTGGGGCCAACGTCCTGACTTTC.

This clonotype was found many times. The rearrangement links TRBV19 to TRBJ1-1, with D uncertain. From germline, CDR1 is LNHDA and CDR2 SQIVND (reference sequence). Trimming removed 5 bases at V and 8 bases at J, with 18 bases between. The CDR3 has 14 amino acids. The CDR3 nucleotides read TGTGCCAGTAGTCCCGTCACCCTCCTCCCCGAAGCTTTCTTT. Translation: CASSPVTLLPEAFF.